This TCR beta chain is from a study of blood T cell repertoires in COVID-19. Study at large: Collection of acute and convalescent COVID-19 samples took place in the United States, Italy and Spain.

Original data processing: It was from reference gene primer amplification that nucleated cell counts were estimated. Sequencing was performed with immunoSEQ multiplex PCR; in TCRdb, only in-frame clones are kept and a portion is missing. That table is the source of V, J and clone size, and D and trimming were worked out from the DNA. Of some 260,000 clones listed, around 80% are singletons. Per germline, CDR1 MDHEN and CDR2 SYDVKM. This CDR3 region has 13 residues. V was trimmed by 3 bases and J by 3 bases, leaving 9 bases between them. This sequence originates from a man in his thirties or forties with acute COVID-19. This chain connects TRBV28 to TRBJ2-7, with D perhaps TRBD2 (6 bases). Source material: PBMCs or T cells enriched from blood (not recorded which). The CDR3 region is CASSFDGSYEQYV. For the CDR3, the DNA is TGTGCCAGCAGTTTCGACGGGAGCTACGAGCAGTACGTC.